One sample yielded the 17 T cell receptor beta chains listed below, sequenced in a study of blood T cell repertoires in COVID-19. The table came from immunoSEQ multiplex PCR; TCRdb's copy has only in-frame clones and leaves some out. This sample has 250,000 to 350,000 clones, with roughly 86% found just once. Sequencing was done on a sample of peripheral blood. Source of these receptors: a man younger than 30 with active or convalescent COVID-19.

This chain connects TRBV5-1 to TRBJ2-3; 8 nucleotides match TRBD2. J was trimmed by 4 bases and V by 4 bases; bases with no gene match: 5. The CDR3 consists of 14 residues. CDR1 and CDR2 from the germline V gene are SGHRS and YFSETQ. Here the CDR3 reads CASSGGTSSDTQYF. The CDR3 nucleotides read TGCGCCAGCAGCGGCGGGACTAGTTCAGATACGCAGTATTTT.

V and J are TRBV27 and TRBJ1-5, with TRBD1 identical over 12 bases. The CDR3 has 16 residues. V was pared by 5 bases and J by 2 bases, with 4 bases of the junction left unmatched. Per the germline V gene, CDR1 is MNHEY and CDR2 is SMNVEV (reference sequence). The DNA of the CDR3 is TGTGCCAGCAGTCCCGGGACAGGGGGCGGCAATCAGCCCCAGCATTTT. This codes for CASSPGTGGGNQPQHF.

V is TRBV7-2 and J is TRBJ1-5; D remains ambiguous. The CDR3 covers 12 residues. Germline-derived CDR1 and CDR2 are SGHTA and FQGNSA. For the CDR3, the DNA is TGTGCTTCCGGGAGAGACAATCAGCCCCAGCATTTT. This codes for CASGRDNQPQHF.

The chain employs TRBV9 and TRBJ1-4, with 7 positions matching TRBD1. Germline-derived CDR1 and CDR2 are SGDLS and YYNGEE. V lost 3 bases and J lost 4; bases outside the gene matches: 6. This CDR3 has 15 residues. The CDR3 sequence is CASSAGTARNEKLFF. The DNA for the CDR3 is TGTGCCAGCAGCGCAGGGACAGCCCGTAATGAAAAACTGTTTTTT.

The genes are TRBV19 and TRBJ1-2; 7 bases line up with TRBD1. There are 14 residues in the CDR3. Germline CDR1 reads LNHDA; CDR2 reads SQIVND (reference sequence). V shed 7 bases, J shed 5 bases, and the junction held 10 bases outside the gene matches. This CDR3 is CASKTTGTAYGYTF. The CDR3 region has the DNA TGTGCCAGTAAAACCACCGGGACAGCTTATGGCTACACCTTC.

The rearrangement uses TRBV6-2 or TRBV6-3 and TRBJ1-2; D not certain. The CDR3 sequence is 13 residues long. Germline assignment: CDR1 MNHEY and CDR2 SVGEGT. The V end was cut by 2 bases, the J end by 2 bases, with 6 bases between. Written as DNA, the CDR3 is TGTGCCAGCAGTTACGGGGAGAACTATGGCTACACCTTC. The encoded protein is CASSYGENYGYTF.

V and J are TRBV5-5 and TRBJ1-6; D is undetermined. V dropped 2 bases and J dropped 10 bases, with 16 bases sitting between them. The CDR3 is made up of 15 amino acids. Looked up from germline, CDR1 is SGHKS and CDR2 is YYEKEE (reference sequence). The CDR3 coding sequence is TGTGCCAGCAGCTTCGTAGGCATTCGGGTGTCACCCCTCCACTTT. This gives the protein CASSFVGIRVSPLHF.

A single count supports this clone. The chain joins TRBV7-9 to TRBJ1-2, with 7 bases aligning to TRBD1. CDR3 length: 13 amino acids. With V trimmed by 6 bases and J by 7 bases, 8 bases remained unmatched. Germline CDR1 reads SEHNR; CDR2 reads FQNEAQ (reference sequence). CDR3 DNA: TGTGCCAGCAGTTCCTGGACAGGTGCTGGCTACACCTTC. It encodes CASSSWTGAGYTF.

This clone was recorded once. The chain has TRBV21-1 and TRBJ1-6; the table names TRBD1, a call not compared with the DNA. TRBV21-1 is noted as a pseudogene. The CDR3 totals 15 residues. CDR3 region: CASSNRTGANSPLHF. The CDR3 DNA reads as TGTGCCAGCAGCAATAGGACAGGGGCTAATTCACCCCTCCACTTT.

This chain uses TRBV4-3 with TRBJ1-5; 10 bases fit TRBD1. The CDR3 spans 15 residues. Germline CDR1 reads LGHNA; CDR2 reads YSLEER. V lost 1 base and J lost 4; bases outside the gene matches: 1. The CDR3 coding sequence is TGCGCCAGCAGCCAAGGGACAGGGGGGAATCAGCCCCAGCATTTT. Its translation: CASSQGTGGNQPQHF.

This chain links TRBV18 with TRBJ2-7; TRBD1 aligns across 9 bases. The ends lost 6 bases at V and 6 bases at J; junction bases unmatched: 9. Per germline, CDR1 KGHSH and CDR2 LQKENI. The CDR3 sequence is 14 residues long. The DNA for the CDR3 is TGTGCCAGCTCGGATCGGACAGGGGACAGCGAGCAGTACTTC. Translated: CASSDRTGDSEQYF.

The V gene is TRBV4-1, the J gene TRBJ1-5; possibly TRBD1 for D (6 bases). This CDR3 is 13 amino acids long. CDR1 is MGHRA, CDR2 YSYEKL, per germline. Trimming stripped 3 bases from V and 12 bases from J, with 15 bases between. The CDR3 bases are TGCGCCAGCAGCCACCCAACAGGGTCGGGCCAGCATTTT. This codes for CASSHPTGSGQHF.

The V and J genes are TRBV18 and TRBJ1-2; 8 nucleotides agree with TRBD1. CDR3 size: 16 residues. The junction had 12 bases not matched to a gene; V was cut back by 1 base and J by 8 bases. CDR1 is KGHSH, CDR2 LQKENI, per germline. The CDR3 sequence: CASSPLIGQGAGGYTF. The CDR3 DNA follows: TGTGCCAGCTCACCACTTATTGGACAGGGCGCGGGCGGCTACACCTTC.

This rearrangement joins TRBV7-2 to TRBJ2-7; tentative D call: TRBD2 (5 bases). Trimming pared 4 bases from V and 1 base from J, leaving 11 bases between. This CDR3 contains 14 residues. Germline V CDR1 and CDR2: SGHTA, FQGNSA. The CDR3 DNA sequence: TGTGCCAGCAGCTCCGGGGTATGGTCCTACGAGCAGTACTTC. Its protein product is CASSSGVWSYEQYF. Full variable domain (remainder filled in from reference TRBV7-2 and TRBJ2-7): GAGVSQSPSNKVTEKGKDVELRCDPISGHTALYWYRQSLGQGLEFLIYFQGNSAPDKSGLPSDRFSAERTGGSVSTLTIQRTQQEDSAVYLCASSSGVWSYEQYFGPGTRLTVT.

DNA for the CDR3: TGCGCCAGCAGCTCCCAGGTGAACACTGAAGCTTTCTTT. Translated, it gives CASSSQVNTEAFF. The chain has TRBV5-1 and TRBJ1-1, with D uncertain. CDR1 and CDR2 (germline): SGHRS, YFSETQ. The CDR3 covers 13 residues. The V end lost 3 bases, the J end lost 0 bases, and 6 bases lay between the germline ends.

The chain recombines TRBV5-5 with TRBJ2-5; 9 positions agree with TRBD1. This CDR3 is 15 amino acids long. The V segment lost 2 bases and the J segment 4 bases; nucleotides outside the gene matches: 6. Per the germline V gene, CDR1 is SGHKS and CDR2 is YYEKEE (reference sequence). CDR3 in DNA: TGTGCCAGCAGCTTAAGCACAGGGGGCTTAGAGACCCAGTACTTC. Its translation: CASSLSTGGLETQYF.

This chain links TRBV19 with TRBJ1-5; 8 bases agree with TRBD1. The CDR3 has 17 amino acids. Germline assignment: CDR1 LNHDA and CDR2 SQIVND (reference sequence). V gave up 5 bases and J gave up 0 bases; unmatched junction bases: 9. Written as DNA, the CDR3 is TGTGCCAGTAGTTGGACAGGGACCTTCCATAGCAATCAGCCCCAGCATTTT. Amino acid sequence: CASSWTGTFHSNQPQHF.